These 26 T cell receptor beta chains originate from one sample sequenced in a study of cytomegalovirus exposure and HLA in healthy donors. Amplification used 60 Vbeta primers and 13 Jbeta primers. Clones were read by immunoSEQ multiplex PCR, and TCRdb kept only the in-frame ones, dropping some. The sample holds under 85,000 clones, about two thirds seen once. The source material was PBMCs. These receptors all stem from a man aged 35-49 years in good health and CMV-seropositive.

This rearrangement joins TRBV30 to TRBJ2-5; D unresolved. With the DNA end fitting TRBJ2-7 better, the J assignment may be wrong. The CDR3 is made up of 17 amino acids. Germline CDR1 and CDR2: GTSNPN and SVGIG (reference sequence). This CDR3 is CAWSVRGSGRFFYEQYF. CDR3 bases: TGTGCCTGGAGTGTACGTGGATCTGGCAGGTTTTTCTACGAGCAGTACTTC.

This rearrangement joins TRBV7-2 to TRBJ1-2; 10 bases agree with TRBD1. This CDR3 region has 14 residues. CDR1 and CDR2 from the germline V gene are SGHTA and FQGNSA. V was clipped by 1 base and J by 6 bases; unmatched bases: 2. The CDR3 protein is CASSLEDRGHGYTF. For the CDR3, the DNA is TGTGCCAGCAGCTTAGAAGACAGGGGGCATGGCTACACCTTC. Full variable domain (outside the CDR3, taken from reference TRBV7-2 and TRBJ1-2): GAGVSQSPSNKVTEKGKDVELRCDPISGHTALYWYRQSLGQGLEFLIYFQGNSAPDKSGLPSDRFSAERTGGSVSTLTIQRTQQEDSAVYLCASSLEDRGHGYTFGSGTRLTVV.

The sample holds a few counts of this clone. V gene TRBV5-4 combines with J gene TRBJ2-1; D remains ambiguous. This CDR3 region has 13 residues. Trimming removed 5 bases from V and 5 bases from J, with 11 bases in between. Germline-derived CDR1 and CDR2 are SGHNT and YYREEE (reference sequence). The CDR3 sequence: CASSLTPDNEQFF. In DNA form, the CDR3 reads TGTGCCAGCAGTCTGACACCCGACAATGAGCAGTTCTTC. Looking up the rest from reference TRBV5-4 and TRBJ2-1 gives the full variable domain: ETGVTQSPTHLIKTRGQQVTLRCSSQSGHNTVSWYQQALGQGPQFIFQYYREEENGRGNFPPRFSGLQFPNYSSELNVNALELDDSALYLCASSLTPDNEQFFGPGTRLTVL.

This clone was seen a few times. The chain combines TRBV7-2 with TRBJ2-6; D not resolved. The CDR3 is 15 residues long. V lost 5 bases, J lost 0 bases, and 8 bases lay in between. Germline CDR1 SGHTA, CDR2 FQGNSA. CDR3 protein: CASSPVLSGANVLTF. The CDR3 nucleotides are TGTGCCAGCAGCCCCGTTCTCTCTGGGGCCAACGTCCTGACTTTC.

The chain carries TRBV27 and TRBJ1-2; D is ambiguous. The germline gives CDR1 MNHEY, CDR2 SMNVEV (reference sequence). Deletions cut 4 bases from V and 3 bases from J, with 6 bases between. CDR3 size: 12 residues. The CDR3 nucleotides read TGTGCCAGCAGTTCCCGTGACTATGGCTACACCTTC. Translation gives CASSSRDYGYTF.

This sequence joins TRBV4-2 and TRBJ1-1, with D possibly being TRBD1 (5 bases). Germline lookup yields CDR1 LGHNA and CDR2 YNFKEQ. Trimming removed 0 bases from V and 5 bases from J, with 10 bases in between. The CDR3 has 14 residues. The CDR3 DNA reads TGTGCCAGCAGCCAAGACAGGGTTGGGACTGAAGCTTTCTTT. Residues: CASSQDRVGTEAFF.

The chain links TRBV5-4 to TRBJ1-6; D remains ambiguous. The germline V gene encodes CDR1 SGHNT and CDR2 YYREEE (reference sequence). The length of the CDR3 is 13 residues. Trimming cost V 7 bases and J 8 bases, with 13 bases left between them. CDR3 loop: CASGIDGDSPLHF. CDR3 coding DNA: TGTGCCAGCGGAATCGACGGGGATTCACCCCTCCACTTT.

This chain uses TRBV30 with TRBJ2-1; 8 bases align to TRBD2. Germline V lookup: CDR1 GTSNPN, CDR2 SVGIG (reference sequence). The CDR3 consists of 14 residues. Trimming took 2 bases from V and 6 from J; bases not matched to a gene: 6. Here the CDR3 reads CAWSPGLASNEQFF. The CDR3 DNA reads TGTGCCTGGAGTCCCGGACTAGCTTCCAATGAGCAGTTCTTC.

The chain combines TRBV4-1 with TRBJ1-2, with D uncertain. The CDR3 length is 17 residues. Germline CDR1 reads MGHRA; CDR2 reads YSYEKL. The V end was cut by 6 bases, the J end by 6 bases, with 26 bases between. CDR3 residues: CASSPASAQPYYHGYTF. The CDR3 bases are TGCGCCAGCAGTCCTGCGTCGGCCCAGCCATACTATCATGGCTACACCTTC.

The chain employs TRBV5-6 and TRBJ1-1; TRBD1 is a possible D gene (5 bases). Per the germline V gene, CDR1 is SGHDT and CDR2 is YYEEEE. V was cut by 0 bases and J by 1 base, with 10 bases left in between. CDR3 length equals 15 residues. The CDR3 loop reads CASSLEAGPNTEAFF. The CDR3 DNA reads as TGTGCCAGCAGCTTGGAGGCAGGGCCGAACACTGAAGCTTTCTTT.

This clone was counted between two and nine times. The gene calls are TRBV5-5 and TRBJ2-5; TRBD2 agrees at 13 bases. The CDR3 is made up of 15 amino acids. V was pared by 4 bases and J by 5 bases, with 5 bases of the junction left unmatched. The germline V gene has CDR1 SGHKS and CDR2 YYEKEE (reference sequence). This CDR3 is CASSQLGLAGETQYF. The CDR3, as DNA: TGTGCCAGCAGCCAACTGGGACTAGCGGGGGAGACCCAGTACTTC. Full variable domain (rest looked up from reference TRBV5-5 and TRBJ2-5): DAGVTQSPTHLIKTRGQQVTLRCSPISGHKSVSWYQQVLGQGPQFIFQYYEKEERGRGNFPDRFSARQFPNYSSELNVNALLLGDSALYLCASSQLGLAGETQYFGPGTRLLVL.

J is TRBJ1-4 and V is TRBV30, with a weak D call TRBD1 (5 bases). V was shortened by 4 bases and J by 0 bases, with 9 bases between the two germline ends. The CDR3 has 14 residues. Germline CDR1 reads GTSNPN; CDR2 reads SVGIG (reference sequence). CDR3 amino acids: CAWNQGPTNEKLFF. Here the CDR3 DNA reads TGTGCCTGGAATCAGGGTCCAACTAATGAAAAACTGTTTTTT.

The V gene is TRBV7-6, the J gene TRBJ1-3; D remains ambiguous. V shed 5 bases and J shed 0 bases, with 11 bases lying between them. CDR3 length equals 15 residues. Germline-derived CDR1 and CDR2 are SGHVS and FNYEAQ. The CDR3 protein is CASSPAGFSGNTIYF. CDR3 DNA sequence: TGTGCCAGCAGCCCCGCAGGTTTCTCTGGAAACACCATATATTTT.

This chain connects TRBV7-9 to TRBJ2-1, with 11 bases lining up with TRBD2. Germline V CDR1 and CDR2: SEHNR, FQNEAQ (reference sequence). Trimming at V came to 5 bases and at J to 8 bases, leaving 5 bases not matched to a gene. The CDR3 has 14 amino acids. In DNA, the CDR3 is TGTGCCAGCAGCCTTAGCGGGGGGGCCGATGAGCAGTTCTTC. Translating gives CASSLSGGADEQFF. The full variable domain, its missing parts supplied by reference TRBV7-9 and TRBJ2-1, is DTGVSQNPRHKITKRGQNVTFRCDPISEHNRLYWYRQTLGQGPEFLTYFQNEAQLEKSRLLSDRFSAERPKGSFSTLEIQRTEQGDSAMYLCASSLSGGADEQFFGPGTRLTVL.

The chain is built from TRBV19 and TRBJ2-6; tentatively, D is TRBD1 (6 bases). V gave up 10 bases and J gave up 0 bases, with 25 bases separating them. The germline gives CDR1 LNHDA, CDR2 SQIVND (reference sequence). This CDR3 contains 19 residues. The CDR3 DNA sequence: TGTGCCACTTATAAGGGCGGACAGCCATTTCTCTCTGGGGCCAACGTCCTGACTTTC. Amino acids: CATYKGGQPFLSGANVLTF.

This rearrangement joins TRBV11-2 to TRBJ2-3; TRBD1 aligns across 8 bases. The CDR3 spans 18 residues. V shed 2 bases and J 3 bases; nucleotides not matched to a gene: 13. Germline V gives CDR1 SGHAT, CDR2 FQNNGV. CDR3 in amino acids: CASSLKVARTGTTDTQYF. In DNA form, the CDR3 reads TGTGCCAGCAGCTTAAAGGTCGCGAGGACAGGGACGACAGATACGCAGTATTTT.

The chain is built from TRBV5-1 and TRBJ1-5; possibly TRBD1 for D (6 bases). The CDR3 runs 14 residues. Germline CDR1 reads SGHRS; CDR2 reads YFSETQ. The ends were cut back, 0 bases at V and 5 bases at J, with 9 bases in the middle. The CDR3 nucleotides are TGCGCCAGCAGCTTGGCCCCAGGGGATCAGCCCCAGCATTTT. Its translation: CASSLAPGDQPQHF.

The CDR3 DNA sequence: TGCGCCAGCAGCCAATCCGGGCGGGAGACAACCTACGAGCAGTACTTC. This codes for CASSQSGRETTYEQYF. This chain links TRBV4-1 with TRBJ2-7, with 7 positions matching TRBD2. Germline CDR1 reads MGHRA; CDR2 reads YSYEKL. CDR3 size: 16 residues. J gave up 2 bases and V 2 bases, and 9 bases lay outside the gene matches.

There are a few counts of this clone. The V and J genes are TRBV6-5 and TRBJ1-2; 9 bases agree with TRBD1. The germline gives CDR1 MNHEY, CDR2 SVGAGI. V was clipped by 5 bases and J by 7 bases; unmatched bases: 11. CDR3 length: 15 residues. The CDR3 spells CASSVEWGTGSGYTF. DNA of the CDR3: TGTGCCAGCAGTGTCGAATGGGGGACAGGGTCTGGCTACACCTTC.

The V call is TRBV10-1, the J call TRBJ2-7; D is uncertain. CDR3 length: 13 residues. Germline-derived CDR1 and CDR2 are WNHNN and SYGVQD (reference sequence). V was trimmed by 3 bases and J by 4 bases, leaving 10 bases between them. CDR3 amino acids: CASSEYTKYEQYF. The DNA of the CDR3 is TGCGCCAGCAGTGAATACACCAAGTACGAGCAGTACTTC.

The chain employs TRBV4-2 and TRBJ2-1; the D is unclear. Germline V gene sequence: CDR1 LGHNA, CDR2 YNFKEQ. V was clipped by 2 bases and J by 7 bases, with 9 bases between them. The CDR3 contains 13 residues. The CDR3 nucleotides are TGTGCCAGCAGCCAAACCGACTCTAATGAGCAGTTCTTC. It specifies CASSQTDSNEQFF.

The genes are TRBV25-1 and TRBJ1-2; tentatively, D is TRBD1 (5 bases). V lost 3 bases, J lost 2 bases, and 7 bases lay in between. The CDR3 extends over 13 amino acids. Per the germline V gene, CDR1 is MGHDK and CDR2 is SYGVNS. As DNA, the CDR3 is TGTGCCAGCAGTGATCAGGGAAACTATGGCTACACCTTC. Translated: CASSDQGNYGYTF.

This chain uses TRBV1 with TRBJ1-3; the DNA was not compared with TRBD1, the D call given in the table. TRBV1 is termed a pseudogene. The length of the CDR3 is 18 residues. CDR3 DNA sequence: TGCACCAGCAGCCAAGGCAAGGACAGGGAGGTCACTGGAAACACCATATATTTT. It yields the protein CTSSQGKDREVTGNTIYF.

The rearrangement joins TRBV6-5 to TRBJ2-7, with 7 bases identical to TRBD2. Germline V gene sequence: CDR1 MNHEY, CDR2 SVGAGI. The CDR3 is made up of 13 amino acids. After removal of 4 bases from V and 5 bases from J, the junction contained 5 bases not matched to a gene. The CDR3 DNA sequence: TGTGCCAGCAGTTTCGGCGGGAGAAACGAGCAGTACTTC. Translating gives CASSFGGRNEQYF.

This clone has a handful of counts. The rearrangement uses TRBV19 and TRBJ1-2, with D possibly matching TRBD1 (6 bases). Trimming stripped 5 bases from V and 2 bases from J, with 12 bases between. This CDR3 region has 14 residues. Per the germline V gene, CDR1 is LNHDA and CDR2 is SQIVND (reference sequence). CDR3 amino acids: CASSPGHTNYGYTF. CDR3 nucleotide sequence: TGTGCCAGTAGTCCGGGACATACCAACTATGGCTACACCTTC.

The CDR3 sequence: CASSGAGALKQFF. The CDR3 nucleotides are TGCGCCAGCAGTGGGGCGGGAGCGCTTAAGCAGTTCTTC. The chain joins TRBV10-2 to TRBJ2-1; 7 positions match TRBD2. The CDR3 has 13 amino acids. V was pared by 4 bases and J by 11 bases, with 8 bases of the junction left unmatched. From germline, CDR1 is WSHSY and CDR2 SAAADI.